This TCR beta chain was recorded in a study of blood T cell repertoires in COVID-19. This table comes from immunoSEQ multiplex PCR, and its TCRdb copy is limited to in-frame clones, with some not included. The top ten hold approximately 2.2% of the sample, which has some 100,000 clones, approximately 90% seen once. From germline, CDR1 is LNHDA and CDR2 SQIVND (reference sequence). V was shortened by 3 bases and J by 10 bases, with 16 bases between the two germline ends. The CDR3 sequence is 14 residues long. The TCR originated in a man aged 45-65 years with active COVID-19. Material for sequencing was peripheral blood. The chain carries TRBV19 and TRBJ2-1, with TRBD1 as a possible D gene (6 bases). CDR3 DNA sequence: TGTGCCAGTAGTATGGGGGCGGAAAAGAAGGAGCAGTTCTTC. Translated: CASSMGAEKKEQFF.